These 25 T cell receptor beta chains originate from one sample sequenced in a study of T cells in Graves' hyperthyroidism and ophthalmopathy. Amplified TCR beta CDR3 regions derived from RNA transcripts. The HTBI primer set served for first-round RT-PCR of the TCR CDR3. MiXCR, applied by TCRdb to the multiplex PCR reads, yields one record per CDR3 protein. The sample records about 350,000 distinct CDR3 sequences, around 18% being singletons. The sample taken for sequencing was blood. The source is a woman in her thirties or forties with Graves' ophthalmopathy.

The chain is built from TRBV28 and TRBJ1-2; D possibly corresponds to TRBD1 (5 bases). V lost 5 bases and J lost 4, with 14 bases in between. CDR3 size: 14 residues. CDR1 is MDHEN, CDR2 SYDVKM, per germline. The CDR3 nucleotides read TGTGCCAGCAGTGCAAGGGCGACAGTCTATGGCTACACCTTC. Translating gives CASSARATVYGYTF.

At least ten counts were recorded for this clonotype. The chain recombines TRBV6-1 with TRBJ1-1; 8 nucleotides match TRBD1. The CDR3 is 14 residues long. The V gene's germline CDR1 is MNHNS and CDR2 SASEGT. J was trimmed by 8 bases and V by 0 bases; bases with no gene match: 5. CDR3 protein: CASSEAQGETEAFF. The CDR3 nucleotides are TGTGCCAGCAGTGAAGCACAGGGGGAGACAGAAGCTTTCTTT.

This clonotype was counted many times. The CDR3 region is CASSERTGRSETQYF. In nucleotides, the CDR3 is TGTGCCAGCAGTGAACGGACAGGGCGGTCAGAGACCCAGTACTTC. This sequence joins TRBV6-1 and TRBJ2-5; 8 bases match TRBD1. In germline, CDR1 is MNHNS, CDR2 SASEGT. The CDR3 spans 15 residues. The J segment lost 4 bases and the V segment lost 2 bases, leaving 6 bases of the junction unmatched.

This clonotype has at least ten counts. The chain joins TRBV20-1 to TRBJ2-7; D is ambiguous. Trimming removed 6 bases from V and 6 bases from J, with 18 bases in between. CDR1 and CDR2 from the germline V gene are DFQATT and SNEGSKA (reference sequence). The CDR3 extends over 13 amino acids. The CDR3 region is CSAQALGLREQYF. As DNA, the CDR3 is TGCAGTGCCCAAGCTTTAGGGCTTCGCGAGCAGTACTTC.

In this sample, this clonotype turned up many times. The V call is TRBV30, the J call TRBJ1-2, with TRBD1 matching over 9 bases. The CDR3 loop spans 15 amino acids. Per the germline V gene, CDR1 is GTSNPN and CDR2 is SVGIG (reference sequence). The ends lost 2 bases at V and 2 bases at J; junction bases unmatched: 6. CDR3 DNA sequence: TGTGCCTGGAGTTATACAGGGGGCGCGAACTATGGCTACACCTTC. Protein: CAWSYTGGANYGYTF.

The sample holds a few counts of this clonotype. This sequence joins TRBV20-1 and TRBJ2-5, with TRBD2 matching over 9 bases. CDR1 is DFQATT and CDR2 is SNEGSKA in the germline V gene (reference sequence). The CDR3 consists of 14 residues. The junction had 5 bases not matched to a gene; V was cut back by 1 base and J by 5 bases. The CDR3, as DNA: TGCAGTGCTAGAGTTAGCGGGAGACGGGAGACCCAGTACTTC. It codes for CSARVSGRRETQYF.

This clonotype was observed many times. This chain connects TRBV9 to TRBJ1-2; D is ambiguous. V shed 0 bases and J shed 2 bases, with 5 bases lying between them. Germline V gene sequence: CDR1 SGDLS, CDR2 YYNGEE. This CDR3 spans 13 amino acids. Written as DNA, the CDR3 is TGTGCCAGCAGCGTAGGAGGGAACTATGGCTACACCTTC. This sequence encodes CASSVGGNYGYTF.

This clonotype was detected many times. The chain is built from TRBV30 and TRBJ1-2, with a tentative D call TRBD1 (6 bases). The germline V gene has CDR1 GTSNPN and CDR2 SVGIG (reference sequence). There are 18 residues in the CDR3. Deletions cut 7 bases from V and 4 bases from J, with 31 bases between. The CDR3 is CALTPVGQQYPSSYGYTF. In nucleotides, the CDR3 is TGTGCCTTAACACCTGTCGGACAGCAGTACCCATCATCCTATGGCTACACCTTC.

The chain is built from TRBV20-1 and TRBJ2-1; the match to TRBD2 covers 8 bases. Looked up from germline, CDR1 is DFQATT and CDR2 is SNEGSKA (reference sequence). The CDR3 totals 17 residues. V was clipped by 3 bases and J by 7 bases; unmatched bases: 17. The CDR3 sequence is CSARMVSGSLGANEQFF. As DNA, the CDR3 is TGCAGTGCTAGGATGGTAAGCGGGAGTCTCGGGGCAAATGAGCAGTTCTTC.

This clonotype was counted ten times or more. V gene TRBV28 combines with J gene TRBJ1-1; the match to TRBD1 covers 9 bases. Per the germline V gene, CDR1 is MDHEN and CDR2 is SYDVKM. The V and J ends lost 3 bases and 0 bases, in that order; junction bases with no gene match: 14. This CDR3 region has 19 residues. DNA for the CDR3: TGTGCCAGCAGTTTTGTTTTGTGGGGACAGGGTGTTATGAACACTGAAGCTTTCTTT. It yields the protein CASSFVLWGQGVMNTEAFF.

In this sample, this clonotype turned up many times. The chain joins TRBV7-8 to TRBJ2-5; 9 positions agree with TRBD2. CDR1 and CDR2 (germline): SGHVS, FQNEAQ. V was pared by 6 bases and J by 5 bases, with 10 bases of the junction left unmatched. The CDR3 consists of 15 residues. In DNA form, the CDR3 reads TGTGCCAGCAGTTTAACTAGCGGGCGGTGGGAGACCCAGTACTTC. Translation: CASSLTSGRWETQYF.

This clonotype has at least ten counts. In DNA form, the CDR3 reads TGTGCCAGCCGTGGGGGGAGGAATCCCTCCTACGAGCAGTACTTC. This sequence encodes CASRGGRNPSYEQYF. The chain couples TRBV6-1 to TRBJ2-7, with D possibly TRBD2 on 6 matching bases. Germline CDR1 is MNHNS and CDR2 is SASEGT. With 8 bases removed from V and 0 bases from J, the gap between germline ends came to 17 bases. This CDR3 contains 15 residues.

This clonotype was seen repeatedly, ten times or more. This rearrangement joins TRBV7-2 to TRBJ2-7; 8 nucleotides match TRBD1. CDR3 length: 15 amino acids. J gave up 3 bases and V 2 bases, and 6 bases lay outside the gene matches. Germline loops: CDR1 SGHTA, CDR2 FQGNSA. The CDR3 protein is CASSLQGQGNYEQYF. The CDR3 DNA follows: TGTGCCAGCAGCTTACAAGGACAGGGAAACTACGAGCAGTACTTC.

This clonotype was found many times. The V gene is TRBV28, the J gene TRBJ2-2; D is unclear. CDR3 length: 13 residues. Germline V gene lookup returns CDR1 MDHEN and CDR2 SYDVKM. V shed 7 bases and J shed 0 bases, with 6 bases lying between them. CDR3 sequence (DNA): TGTGCCAGCAAGAGTTCGAACACCGGGGAGCTGTTTTTT. Translation gives CASKSSNTGELFF.

This clonotype was picked up many times. This chain uses TRBV30 with TRBJ2-7, with D hard to call. From germline, CDR1 is GTSNPN and CDR2 SVGIG (reference sequence). Trimming pared 0 bases from V and 0 bases from J, leaving 9 bases between. The CDR3 is made up of 14 amino acids. CDR3 bases: TGTGCCTGGAGTGTAGGCGGCAACTCCTACGAGCAGTACTTC. Residues: CAWSVGGNSYEQYF.

This clonotype has at least ten counts. The J gene is TRBJ2-7, the V gene TRBV27; unclear D gene. Trimming stripped 3 bases from V and 0 bases from J, with 6 bases between. CDR1 is MNHEY and CDR2 is SMNVEV in the germline V gene (reference sequence). CDR3 length equals 13 residues. The CDR3 sequence is CASSLESSYEQYF. The CDR3, as DNA: TGTGCCAGCAGTTTGGAAAGCTCCTACGAGCAGTACTTC.

This clonotype appeared many times. The chain couples TRBV7-9 to TRBJ2-7; a possible D gene is TRBD1 (5 bases). Germline CDR1 and CDR2: SEHNR and FQNEAQ (reference sequence). Trimming stripped 1 base from V and 3 bases from J, with 10 bases between. This CDR3 spans 14 amino acids. CDR3 sequence (DNA): TGTGCCAGCAGCTTAGAGGGGCTTAACTACGAGCAGTACTTC. Translated, it gives CASSLEGLNYEQYF.

CDR3 nucleotides: TGTGCCACCAGCGCGCCTGGACAGATTCTCTATGGCTACACCTTC. It encodes CATSAPGQILYGYTF. V usage is TRBV15 and J usage is TRBJ1-2; weak D call: TRBD1 (6 bases). Between the trimmed V and J ends, which lost 5 bases and 4 bases, there was a span of 17 bases. The CDR3 runs to 15 residues. Germline values: CDR1 LNHNV, CDR2 YYDKDF (reference sequence).

This clonotype was found many times. The CDR3 spells CASSLGQGMRGYTF. The CDR3 bases are TGTGCCAGCAGCTTAGGGCAGGGTATGAGAGGCTACACCTTC. The rearrangement links TRBV7-9 to TRBJ1-2, with D perhaps TRBD1 (5 bases). Trimming shortened V by 1 base and J by 8 bases, and 14 bases separated the two germline ends. Germline V gene data show CDR1 as SEHNR and CDR2 as FQNEAQ (reference sequence). The CDR3 contains 14 residues.

This clonotype was recorded many times. The chain has TRBV11-2 and TRBJ2-2; TRBD2 agrees at 9 bases. Per the germline V gene, CDR1 is SGHAT and CDR2 is FQNNGV. The V and J ends lost 1 base and 6 bases, in that order; junction bases with no gene match: 3. The CDR3 is 15 residues long. The CDR3: CASSLVGLASGELFF. The CDR3 nucleotides are TGTGCCAGCAGCTTAGTAGGACTAGCGTCCGGGGAGCTGTTTTTT.

Written as DNA, the CDR3 is TGTGCCAGCAGAGCCAGGGTCGCCAGCGAGCAGTACTTC. Its translation is CASRARVASEQYF. The rearrangement uses TRBV6-1 and TRBJ2-7; TRBD1 is a possible D gene (5 bases). Germline V gene lookup returns CDR1 MNHNS and CDR2 SASEGT. The V end lost 6 bases, the J end lost 6 bases, and 15 bases lay between the germline ends. The CDR3 extends over 13 amino acids.

This clonotype came up many times. The chain carries TRBV27 and TRBJ1-1; no definite D call. Trimming stripped 0 bases from V and 7 bases from J, with 15 bases between. CDR1 is MNHEY and CDR2 is SMNVEV in the germline V gene (reference sequence). This CDR3 region has 15 residues. The DNA for the CDR3 is TGTGCCAGCAGTTTATCCTACCGCGGAGACCTTGAAGCTTTCTTT. Amino acids: CASSLSYRGDLEAFF.

In this sample, this clonotype turned up many times. The chain links TRBV6-5 to TRBJ1-1; 10 bases are a match to TRBD1. With V trimmed by 1 base and J by 5 bases, 4 bases remained unmatched. Per the germline V gene, CDR1 is MNHEY and CDR2 is SVGAGI. CDR3 length equals 15 residues. Here the CDR3 DNA reads TGTGCCAGCAGTTACTGGGACAGGGGAGGGACTGAAGCTTTCTTT. It yields the protein CASSYWDRGGTEAFF.

The chain carries TRBV20-1 and TRBJ2-7, with TRBD1 matching 7 bases. V was clipped by 6 bases and J by 8 bases; unmatched bases: 13. CDR1 and CDR2 (germline): DFQATT, SNEGSKA (reference sequence). CDR3 length: 13 amino acids. CDR3 protein: CSANGDRVAQQYF. The CDR3 DNA reads TGCAGTGCAAACGGAGACAGGGTTGCGCAGCAGTACTTC.

In this sample, this clonotype turned up many times. The chain recombines TRBV29-1 with TRBJ1-2; TRBD1 matches at 7 bases. Trimming removed 7 bases from V and 6 bases from J; junction bases left unmatched: 5. Germline V CDR1 and CDR2: SQVTM, ANQGSEA. This CDR3 has 11 amino acids. The CDR3 region is CSARQGDGYTF. The DNA for the CDR3 is TGCAGCGCTCGACAGGGAGATGGCTACACCTTC.